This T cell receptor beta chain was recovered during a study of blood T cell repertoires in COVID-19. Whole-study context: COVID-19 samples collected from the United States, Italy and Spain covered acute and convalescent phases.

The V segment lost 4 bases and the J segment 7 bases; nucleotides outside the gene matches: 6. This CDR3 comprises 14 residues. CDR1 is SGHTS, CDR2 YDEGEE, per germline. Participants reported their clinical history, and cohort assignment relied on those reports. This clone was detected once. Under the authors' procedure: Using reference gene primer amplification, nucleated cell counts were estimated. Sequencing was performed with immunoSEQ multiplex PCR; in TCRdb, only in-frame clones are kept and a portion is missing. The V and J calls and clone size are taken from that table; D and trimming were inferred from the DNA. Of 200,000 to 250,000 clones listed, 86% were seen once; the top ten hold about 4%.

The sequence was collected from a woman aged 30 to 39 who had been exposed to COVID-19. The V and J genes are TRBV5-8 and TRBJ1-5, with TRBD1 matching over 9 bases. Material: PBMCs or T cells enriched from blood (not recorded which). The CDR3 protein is CASSEGQGFQPQHF. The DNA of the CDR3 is TGTGCCAGCAGCGAGGGACAGGGTTTCCAGCCCCAGCATTTT.